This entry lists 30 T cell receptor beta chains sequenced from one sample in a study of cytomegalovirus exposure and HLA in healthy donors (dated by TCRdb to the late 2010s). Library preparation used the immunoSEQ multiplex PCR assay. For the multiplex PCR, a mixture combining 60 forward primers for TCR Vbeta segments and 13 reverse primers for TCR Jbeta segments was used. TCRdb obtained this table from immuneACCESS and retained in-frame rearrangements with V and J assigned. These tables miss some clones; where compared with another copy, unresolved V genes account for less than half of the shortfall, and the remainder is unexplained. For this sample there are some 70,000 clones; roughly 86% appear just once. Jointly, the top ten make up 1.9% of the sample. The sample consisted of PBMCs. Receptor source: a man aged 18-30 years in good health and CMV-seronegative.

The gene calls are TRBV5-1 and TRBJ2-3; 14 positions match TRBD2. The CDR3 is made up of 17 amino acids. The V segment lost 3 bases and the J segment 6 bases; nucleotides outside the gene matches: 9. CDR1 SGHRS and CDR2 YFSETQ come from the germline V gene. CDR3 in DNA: TGCGCCAGCAGCTCGAATCGACTAGCGGGGGGGCCGGATACGCAGTATTTT. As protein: CASSSNRLAGGPDTQYF.

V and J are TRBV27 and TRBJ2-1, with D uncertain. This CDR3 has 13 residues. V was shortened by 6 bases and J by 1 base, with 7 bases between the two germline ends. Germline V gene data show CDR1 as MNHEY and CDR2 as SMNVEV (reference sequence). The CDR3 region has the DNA TGTGCCAGCAGGGTACTTTCCTACAATGAGCAGTTCTTC. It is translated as CASRVLSYNEQFF.

DNA for the CDR3: TGTGCCAGCAGCTTAGGACTAGCGGGAGGCGCCTATTCCTACGAGCAGTACTTC. Translated: CASSLGLAGGAYSYEQYF. V and J are TRBV7-2 and TRBJ2-7, with TRBD2 identical over 13 bases. The CDR3 is 18 residues long. In germline, CDR1 is SGHTA, CDR2 FQGNSA. Trimming took 1 base from V and 1 from J; bases not matched to a gene: 7.

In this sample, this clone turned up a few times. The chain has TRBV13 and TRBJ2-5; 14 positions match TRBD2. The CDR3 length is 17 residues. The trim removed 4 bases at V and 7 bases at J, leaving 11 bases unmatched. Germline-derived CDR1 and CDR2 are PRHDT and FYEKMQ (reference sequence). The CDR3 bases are TGTGCCAGCAGCTCTAGAGGACTAGCGGGGGGCCTAGGGACCCAGTACTTC. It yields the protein CASSSRGLAGGLGTQYF.

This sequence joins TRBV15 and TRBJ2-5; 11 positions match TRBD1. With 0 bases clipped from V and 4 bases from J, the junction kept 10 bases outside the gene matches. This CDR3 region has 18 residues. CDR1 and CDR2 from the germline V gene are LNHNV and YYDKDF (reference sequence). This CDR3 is CATSRDFFSDRGRETQYF. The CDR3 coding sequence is TGTGCCACCAGCAGAGATTTTTTTTCGGACAGGGGGCGAGAGACCCAGTACTTC. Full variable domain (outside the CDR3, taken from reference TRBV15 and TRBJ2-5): DAMVIQNPRYQVTQFGKPVTLSCSQTLNHNVMYWYQQKSSQAPKLLFHYYDKDFNNEADTPDNFQSRRPNTSFCFLDIRSPGLGDTAMYLCATSRDFFSDRGRETQYFGPGTRLLVL.

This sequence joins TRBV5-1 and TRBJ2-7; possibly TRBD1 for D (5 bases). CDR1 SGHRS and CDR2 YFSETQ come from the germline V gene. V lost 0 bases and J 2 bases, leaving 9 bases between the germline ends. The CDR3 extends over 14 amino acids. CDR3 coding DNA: TGCGCCAGCAGCTTGGTAGACAGCGCCTACGAGCAGTACTTC. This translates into CASSLVDSAYEQYF.

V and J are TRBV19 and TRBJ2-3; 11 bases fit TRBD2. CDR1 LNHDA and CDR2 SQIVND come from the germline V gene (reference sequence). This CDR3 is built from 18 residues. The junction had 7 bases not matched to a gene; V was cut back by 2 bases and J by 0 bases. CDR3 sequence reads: CASSISIAGGPSTDTQYF. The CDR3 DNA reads TGTGCCAGTAGTATATCGATAGCGGGGGGGCCGAGCACAGATACGCAGTATTTT.

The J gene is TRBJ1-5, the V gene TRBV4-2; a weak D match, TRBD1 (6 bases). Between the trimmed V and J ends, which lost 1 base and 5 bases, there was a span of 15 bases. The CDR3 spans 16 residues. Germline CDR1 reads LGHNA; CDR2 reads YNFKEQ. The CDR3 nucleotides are TGTGCCAGCAGCCAAGGTCTTGAAAGGGGGTATCAGCCCCAGCATTTT. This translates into CASSQGLERGYQPQHF.

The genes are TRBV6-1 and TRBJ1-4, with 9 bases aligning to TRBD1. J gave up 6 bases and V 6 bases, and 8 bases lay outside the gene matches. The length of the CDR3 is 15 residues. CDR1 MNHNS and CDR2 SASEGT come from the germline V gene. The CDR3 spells CASSSPDRGDEKLFF. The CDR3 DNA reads TGTGCCAGCAGCAGCCCAGACAGGGGGGATGAAAAACTGTTTTTT.

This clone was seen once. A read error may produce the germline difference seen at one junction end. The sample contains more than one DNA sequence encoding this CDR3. CDR3 residues: CAIRTTGDSPLHF. The CDR3 DNA reads as TGTGCCATCAGGACCACAGGGGATTCCCCCCTCCACTTT. The J gene is TRBJ1-6, the V gene TRBV10-3; 7 bases align to TRBD1. This CDR3 is 13 amino acids long. The germline V gene encodes CDR1 ENHRY and CDR2 SYGVKD.

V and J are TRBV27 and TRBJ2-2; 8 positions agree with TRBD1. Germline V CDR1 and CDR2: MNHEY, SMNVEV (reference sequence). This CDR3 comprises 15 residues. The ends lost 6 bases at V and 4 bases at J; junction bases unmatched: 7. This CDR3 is CASRSGQAPTGELFF. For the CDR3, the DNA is TGTGCCAGCAGATCGGGACAGGCCCCCACCGGGGAGCTGTTTTTT.

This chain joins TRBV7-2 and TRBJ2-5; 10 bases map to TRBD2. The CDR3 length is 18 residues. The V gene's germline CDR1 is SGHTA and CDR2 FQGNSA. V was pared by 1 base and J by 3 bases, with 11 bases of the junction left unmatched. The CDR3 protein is CASSLDWASGGHKETQYF. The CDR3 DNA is TGTGCCAGCAGCTTAGATTGGGCTAGCGGGGGCCATAAAGAGACCCAGTACTTC.

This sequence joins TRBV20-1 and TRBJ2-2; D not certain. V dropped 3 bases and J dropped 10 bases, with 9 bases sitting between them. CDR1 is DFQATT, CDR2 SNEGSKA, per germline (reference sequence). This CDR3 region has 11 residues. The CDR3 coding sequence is TGCAGTGCTAGCTTTCTAGAGGAGCTGTTTTTT. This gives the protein CSASFLEELFF.

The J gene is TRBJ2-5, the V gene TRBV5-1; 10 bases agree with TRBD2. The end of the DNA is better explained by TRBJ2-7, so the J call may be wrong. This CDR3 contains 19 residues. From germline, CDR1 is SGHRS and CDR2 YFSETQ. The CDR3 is CASSSLPRLAGVVSYEQYF. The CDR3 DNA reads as TGCGCCAGCAGCTCCCTTCCGCGCCTAGCGGGAGTGGTCTCCTACGAGCAGTACTTC.

CDR3 in amino acids: CASSRSDRWGYNEQFF. Written as DNA, the CDR3 is TGCGCCAGCAGTCGAAGCGACAGGTGGGGTTACAATGAGCAGTTCTTC. The rearrangement links TRBV10-2 to TRBJ2-1, with TRBD1 as a possible D gene (6 bases). CDR1 WSHSY and CDR2 SAAADI come from the germline V gene. The V gene lost 5 bases and the J gene lost 4 bases, with 18 bases spanning the gap. This CDR3 spans 16 amino acids.

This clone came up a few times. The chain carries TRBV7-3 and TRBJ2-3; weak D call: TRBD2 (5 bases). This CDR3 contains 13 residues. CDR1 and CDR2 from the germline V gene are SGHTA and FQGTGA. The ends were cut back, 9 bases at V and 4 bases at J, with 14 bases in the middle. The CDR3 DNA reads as TGTGCCAGTAAGGACTGGCTATCAGATACGCAGTATTTT. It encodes CASKDWLSDTQYF.

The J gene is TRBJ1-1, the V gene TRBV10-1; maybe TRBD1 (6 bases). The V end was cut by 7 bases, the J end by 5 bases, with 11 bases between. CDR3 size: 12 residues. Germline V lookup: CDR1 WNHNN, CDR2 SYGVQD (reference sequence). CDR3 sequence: CASTGQLTEAFF. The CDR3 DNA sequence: TGCGCCAGCACAGGACAGTTAACTGAAGCTTTCTTT.

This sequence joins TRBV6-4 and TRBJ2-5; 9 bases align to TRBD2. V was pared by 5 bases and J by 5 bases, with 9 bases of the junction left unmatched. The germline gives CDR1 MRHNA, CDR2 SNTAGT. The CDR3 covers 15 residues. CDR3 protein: CASSLEAGGVETQYF. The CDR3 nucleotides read TGTGCCAGCAGTTTGGAAGCGGGGGGCGTGGAGACCCAGTACTTC.

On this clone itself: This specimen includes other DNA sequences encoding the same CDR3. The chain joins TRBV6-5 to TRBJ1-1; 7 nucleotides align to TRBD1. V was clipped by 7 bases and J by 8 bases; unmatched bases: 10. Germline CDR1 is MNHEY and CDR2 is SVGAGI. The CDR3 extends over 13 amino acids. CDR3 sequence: CASTLNRGEEAFF. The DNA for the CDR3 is TGTGCCAGCACACTAAACAGGGGCGAAGAAGCTTTCTTT.

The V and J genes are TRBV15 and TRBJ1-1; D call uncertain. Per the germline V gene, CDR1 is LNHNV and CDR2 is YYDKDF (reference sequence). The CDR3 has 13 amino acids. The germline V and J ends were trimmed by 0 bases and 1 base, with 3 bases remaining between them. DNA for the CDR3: TGTGCCACCAGCAGAGACGGGAACACTGAAGCTTTCTTT. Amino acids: CATSRDGNTEAFF.

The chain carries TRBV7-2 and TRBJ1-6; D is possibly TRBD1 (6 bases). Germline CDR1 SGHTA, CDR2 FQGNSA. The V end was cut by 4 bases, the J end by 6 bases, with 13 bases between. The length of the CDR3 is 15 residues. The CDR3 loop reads CASSSYRDANSPLHF. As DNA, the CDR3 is TGTGCCAGCAGCTCTTACAGGGACGCTAATTCACCCCTCCACTTT.

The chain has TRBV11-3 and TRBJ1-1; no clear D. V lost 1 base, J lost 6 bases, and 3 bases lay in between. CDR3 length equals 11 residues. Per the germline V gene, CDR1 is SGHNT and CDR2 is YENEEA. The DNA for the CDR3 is TGTGCCAGCAGCTTAGGAGCTGAAGCTTTCTTT. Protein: CASSLGAEAFF.

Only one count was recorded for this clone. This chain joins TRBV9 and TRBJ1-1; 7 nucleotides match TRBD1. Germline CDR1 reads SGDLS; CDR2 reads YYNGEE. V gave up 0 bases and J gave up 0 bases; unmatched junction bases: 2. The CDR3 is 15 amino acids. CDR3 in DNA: TGTGCCAGCAGCGTAGGAGGGGGCCTGAACACTGAAGCTTTCTTT. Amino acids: CASSVGGGLNTEAFF. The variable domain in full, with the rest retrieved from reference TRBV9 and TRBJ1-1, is DSGVTQTPKHLITATGQRVTLRCSPRSGDLSVYWYQQSLDQGLQFLIQYYNGEERAKGNILERFSAQQFPDLHSELNLSSLELGDSALYFCASSVGGGLNTEAFFGQGTRLTVV.

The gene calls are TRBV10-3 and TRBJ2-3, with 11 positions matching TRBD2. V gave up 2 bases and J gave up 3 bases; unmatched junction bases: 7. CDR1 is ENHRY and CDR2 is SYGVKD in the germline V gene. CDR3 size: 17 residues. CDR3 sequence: CAISETWASGRTDTQYF. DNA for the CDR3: TGTGCCATCAGTGAGACCTGGGCTAGCGGGAGGACAGATACGCAGTATTTT.

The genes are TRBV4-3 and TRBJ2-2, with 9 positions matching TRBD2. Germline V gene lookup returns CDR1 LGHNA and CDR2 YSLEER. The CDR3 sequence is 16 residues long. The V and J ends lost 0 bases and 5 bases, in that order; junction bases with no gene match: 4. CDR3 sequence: CASSQDYGLATGELFF. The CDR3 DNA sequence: TGCGCCAGCAGCCAAGATTACGGACTAGCGACCGGGGAGCTGTTTTTT.

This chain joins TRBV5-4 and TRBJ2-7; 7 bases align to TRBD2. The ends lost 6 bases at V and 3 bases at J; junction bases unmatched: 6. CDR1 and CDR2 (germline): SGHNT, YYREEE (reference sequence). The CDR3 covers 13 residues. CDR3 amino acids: CASNPPGGYEQYF. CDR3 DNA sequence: TGTGCCAGCAACCCCCCGGGAGGCTACGAGCAGTACTTC.

CDR3 amino acids: CASSADSKSETQYF. In nucleotides, the CDR3 is TGTGCCAGCAGCGCGGATAGTAAGTCAGAGACCCAGTACTTC. The chain is built from TRBV5-6 and TRBJ2-5; no reliable D call. The CDR3 runs 14 residues. CDR1 is SGHDT and CDR2 is YYEEEE in the germline V gene. V was pared by 4 bases and J by 4 bases, with 14 bases between. Drawing the rest from reference TRBV5-6 and TRBJ2-5, the complete variable domain is DAGVTQSPTHLIKTRGQQVTLRCSPKSGHDTVSWYQQALGQGPQFIFQYYEEEERQRGNFPDRFSGHQFPNYSSELNVNALLLGDSALYLCASSADSKSETQYFGPGTRLLVL.

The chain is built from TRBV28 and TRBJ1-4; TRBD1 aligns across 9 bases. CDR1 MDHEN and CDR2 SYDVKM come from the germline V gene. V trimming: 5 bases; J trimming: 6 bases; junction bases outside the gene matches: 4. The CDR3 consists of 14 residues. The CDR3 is CASSPRTGDEKLFF. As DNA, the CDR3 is TGTGCCAGCAGTCCCCGGACAGGGGATGAAAAACTGTTTTTT.

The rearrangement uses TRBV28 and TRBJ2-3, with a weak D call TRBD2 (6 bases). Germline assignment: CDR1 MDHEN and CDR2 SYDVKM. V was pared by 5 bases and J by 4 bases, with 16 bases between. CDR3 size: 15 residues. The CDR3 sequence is CASSLPPGGSDTQYF. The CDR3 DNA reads TGTGCCAGCAGTCTACCGCCTGGGGGGTCAGATACGCAGTATTTT.

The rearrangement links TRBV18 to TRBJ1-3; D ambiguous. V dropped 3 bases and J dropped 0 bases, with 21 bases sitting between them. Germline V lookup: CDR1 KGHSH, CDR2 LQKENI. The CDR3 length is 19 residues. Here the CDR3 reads CASSPSAGSTGSSGNTIYF. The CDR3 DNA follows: TGTGCCAGCTCACCGTCGGCAGGATCTACGGGATCCTCTGGAAACACCATATATTTT.